Listed below are T cell receptor beta chains from one sample, sequenced in a study of T cells in Graves' hyperthyroidism and ophthalmopathy. TCRdb called the multiplex PCR reads again in MiXCR, with one record for every CDR3 protein. The repertoire consists of a few hundred thousand distinct CDR3 sequences, with 40% to 50% occurring once and the leading ten covering about 40%. Sequences were obtained from peripheral blood or thyroid tissue (not recorded which). These receptors originate from an adult woman with Graves' disease, either hyperthyroidism or ophthalmopathy (not recorded which). Both conserved end residues are part of each CDR3. D genes are given only for firm matches. The size field is filled for only some rows; it gives once, few, many or a size class.

clone size,J gene,D gene,V gene,CDR3 protein,CDR3 DNA
few,TRBJ2-7,.,TRBV7-9,CASSHRVGRSEQYF,TGTGCCAGCAGCCACAGGGTCGGACGGAGCGAGCAGTACTTC
.,TRBJ1-2,TRBD1,TRBV24-1,CAISPGQTNYGYTF,TGTGCCATAAGCCCGGGACAGACTAACTATGGCTACACCTTC
.,TRBJ2-5,TRBD1,TRBV7-2,CASSLVGQGNQYF,TGTGCCAGCAGCTTAGTGGGACAGGGGAATCAGTACTTC
few,TRBJ1-1,.,TRBV20-1,CSACVHMNTEAFF,TGCAGTGCTTGTGTACATATGAACACTGAAGCTTTCTTT
.,TRBJ1-2,.,TRBV7-9,CASSHPVIRGYTF,TGTGCCAGCAGCCACCCAGTGATTCGGGGCTACACCTTC
many,TRBJ1-2,.,TRBV10-2,CASRAGQRGGYGYTF,TGCGCCAGCAGGGCAGGACAGAGAGGGGGCTATGGCTACACCTTC
.,TRBJ1-4,.,TRBV11-2,CASSLAGGTPEKLFF,TGTGCCAGCAGCTTAGCCGGGGGGACACCCGAAAAACTGTTTTTT
many,TRBJ2-2,TRBD1,TRBV7-7,CASSRRGQDGELFF,TGTGCTAGCAGCCGCAGGGGGCAGGACGGGGAGCTGTTTTTT
.,TRBJ1-1,.,TRBV7-2,CASSLDRRLGFF,TGTGCCAGCAGCTTAGATCGACGCCTCGGTTTCTTT
.,TRBJ1-6,.,TRBV7-9,CASSGQLGSSPLHF,TGTGCCAGCAGCGGACAACTTGGGAGTTCACCCCTCCACTTT
.,TRBJ1-5,TRBD1,TRBV19,CASRPDRVPDQPQHF,TGTGCCAGTAGACCGGACAGGGTTCCAGATCAGCCCCAGCATTTT
.,TRBJ1-2,.,TRBV10-3,CAISESANTF,TGTGCCATCAGTGAGTCCGCAAACACCTTC
many,TRBJ1-1,TRBD1,TRBV2,CASKQGAATEAFF,TGTGCCAGCAAACAGGGGGCTGCGACTGAAGCTTTCTTT
.,TRBJ2-7,.,TRBV6-9,CASSGHSVTAYEQYF,TGTGCCAGCAGTGGGCATAGCGTGACGGCCTACGAGCAGTACTTC
.,TRBJ2-5,TRBD2,TRBV29-1,CSVGEASGRMETQYF,TGCAGCGTTGGGGAGGCTAGCGGGAGGATGGAGACCCAGTACTTC
.,TRBJ1-1,TRBD1,TRBV5-1,CASRQGVVDTEAFF,TGCGCCAGCAGACAGGGGGTCGTCGACACTGAAGCTTTCTTT
many,TRBJ2-5,TRBD2,TRBV20-1,CSARDITSGRLWETQYF,TGCAGTGCTAGAGATATAACTAGCGGGCGGCTCTGGGAGACCCAGTACTTC
.,TRBJ2-7,.,TRBV7-9,CASSLGHLYEQCF,TGTGCCAGCAGTTTGGGACACCTCTACGAGCAGTGCTTC
.,TRBJ1-3,.,TRBV10-3,CASGPVGNTIYF,TGTGCTAGTGGCCCCGTCGGAAACACCATATATTTT
.,TRBJ2-5,.,TRBV28,CASSFVRSEETQYF,TGTGCCAGCAGTTTCGTCCGTTCTGAGGAGACCCAGTACTTC
.,TRBJ2-7,.,TRBV10-3,CAISESGGKSYEQYF,TGTGCCATCAGTGAGTCAGGTGGGAAGTCCTATGAGCAGTACTTC
.,TRBJ1-2,TRBD1,TRBV10-3,CAIRSPGTGDLGYTF,TGTGCCATCAGATCCCCCGGGACAGGTGATCTTGGCTACACCTTC
.,TRBJ2-5,.,TRBV7-6,CASSLAGDGTQYF,TGTGCCAGCAGCTTAGCGGGGGACGGGACCCAGTACTTC